Shown below are 19 T cell receptor beta chains from a single sample sequenced in a study of OX40 agonist ivuxolimab in advanced cancers. Profiling relied on immunoSEQ multiplex PCR, and the TCRdb table lists in-frame clones only, not all of them. In the table there are around 67,000 clones, roughly nine tenths of which are singletons. Source: CD4+ or CD8+ T cells sorted from blood, taken in a trial of the OX40 agonist ivuxolimab. The receptor set was obtained from an adult with an advanced solid tumor such as melanoma, head and neck, liver or kidney cancer.

A note on this clone: Relative to the germline gene, one junction end is altered; a read error may explain this. The V and J genes are TRBV6-5 and TRBJ2-5, with 10 nucleotides matching TRBD2. Germline V gives CDR1 MNHEY, CDR2 SVGAGI. This CDR3 is 12 amino acids long. DNA of the CDR3: TGTGCCAGCAAGACGATTAGCGGGAGGACCCACTTC. Translation gives CASKTISGRTHF.

The V gene is TRBV2, the J gene TRBJ2-5; D remains unclear. CDR1 and CDR2 from the germline V gene are SNHLY and FYNNEI. This CDR3 region has 13 residues. Trimming took off 1 base at V and 2 bases at J, with 5 bases between the two ends. CDR3 amino acids: CASSEGPQETQYF. The CDR3 DNA reads TGTGCCAGCAGTGAAGGCCCTCAAGAGACCCAGTACTTC.

The J gene is TRBJ1-2, the V gene TRBV18, with 8 bases lining up with TRBD1. Unmatched junction bases numbered 5, after V lost 3 bases and J lost 8 bases. The CDR3 has 13 residues. Germline values: CDR1 KGHSH, CDR2 LQKENI. Written as DNA, the CDR3 is TGTGCCAGCTCACCCCAGGGGGCGCAGGGCTACACCTTC. This translates into CASSPQGAQGYTF.

This clone has a handful of counts. The J gene is TRBJ1-1, the V gene TRBV5-1, with a possible D match to TRBD1 (5 bases). V was pared by 2 bases and J by 1 base, with 15 bases between. CDR1 and CDR2 (germline): SGHRS, YFSETQ. This CDR3 spans 16 amino acids. The chain's CDR3 is CASSLLGAGGNTEAFF. The CDR3 nucleotides are TGCGCCAGCAGCTTATTAGGGGCGGGAGGGAACACTGAAGCTTTCTTT.

This clone was counted between two and nine times. The V call is TRBV11-3, the J call TRBJ2-1; 8 bases agree with TRBD2. CDR1 and CDR2 from the germline V gene are SGHNT and YENEEA. The CDR3 runs to 15 residues. V shed 1 base, J shed 8 bases, and the junction held 7 bases outside the gene matches. As DNA, the CDR3 is TGTGCCAGCAGCTTAGGGGGGACTAGTATCGATGAGCAGTTCTTC. Protein product: CASSLGGTSIDEQFF.

This clone was observed a single time. The chain uses TRBV2 and TRBJ1-5; TRBD1 agrees at 8 bases. The germline gives CDR1 SNHLY, CDR2 FYNNEI. The CDR3 spans 13 residues. V shed 7 bases and J 7 bases; nucleotides not matched to a gene: 6. Here the CDR3 reads CASNRGDGQPQHF. CDR3 sequence (DNA): TGTGCCAGCAACAGGGGGGACGGCCAGCCCCAGCATTTT. Full variable domain (remainder filled in from reference TRBV2 and TRBJ1-5): EPEVTQTPSHQVTQMGQEVILRCVPISNHLYFYWYRQILGQKVEFLVSFYNNEISEKSEIFDDQFSVERPDGSNFTLKIRSTKLEDSAMYFCASNRGDGQPQHFGDGTRLSIL.

The chain's CDR3 is CASSFDSTDTQYF. Here the CDR3 DNA reads TGTGCCAGCAGTTTTGACAGCACAGATACGCAGTATTTT. The V and J genes are TRBV27 and TRBJ2-3, with D hard to call. Germline CDR1 and CDR2: MNHEY and SMNVEV (reference sequence). The CDR3 length is 13 residues. V dropped 3 bases and J dropped 0 bases, with 4 bases sitting between them.

This clone came up a few times. The rearrangement uses TRBV6-7 and TRBJ2-7; D unclear. TRBV6-7 qualifies as an ORF whose function is uncertain. The CDR3 spans 13 residues. V was cut by 2 bases and J by 3 bases, with 8 bases left in between. The CDR3 protein is CASSYPFDYEQYF. The CDR3 bases are TGTGCCAGCAGTTACCCTTTCGACTACGAGCAGTACTTC.

In DNA, the CDR3 is TGTGCCAGCAGCCCCCCCGGGACAGGGGGCGAGACCCAGTACTTC. Encoded protein: CASSPPGTGGETQYF. This sequence joins TRBV7-9 and TRBJ2-5, with 12 bases aligning to TRBD1. The V and J ends lost 5 bases and 5 bases, in that order; junction bases with no gene match: 6. The CDR3 has 15 amino acids. Germline CDR1 reads SEHNR; CDR2 reads FQNEAQ (reference sequence).

The CDR3 DNA follows: TGCGCCAGCAGCCCGAGTACAGGGCCAGATACGCAGTATTTT. Amino acid sequence: CASSPSTGPDTQYF. J is TRBJ2-3 and V is TRBV5-1; D may be TRBD1 (6 bases). The CDR3 covers 14 residues. The ends were cut back, 4 bases at V and 4 bases at J, with 13 bases in the middle. CDR1 and CDR2 (germline): SGHRS, YFSETQ.

This clone was observed a single time. The chain joins TRBV4-1 to TRBJ2-3; TRBD1 or TRBD2 may be the D gene (5 bases each). Trimming left V 7 bases short and J 1 base short, with 15 bases between. The CDR3 spans 15 residues. The germline V gene encodes CDR1 MGHRA and CDR2 YSYEKL. CDR3 in amino acids: CASKRSRDRTDTQYF. CDR3 DNA sequence: TGCGCCAGCAAGCGGTCCAGGGACCGCACAGATACGCAGTATTTT.

J is TRBJ2-2 and V is TRBV19, with TRBD1 matching over 7 bases. Per germline, CDR1 LNHDA and CDR2 SQIVND (reference sequence). The J segment lost 6 bases and the V segment lost 7 bases, leaving 14 bases of the junction unmatched. CDR3 length equals 16 residues. The CDR3 reads CASTQGQIIHPGELFF. The CDR3 DNA reads as TGTGCCAGTACCCAGGGACAGATAATCCACCCCGGGGAGCTGTTTTTT. The full variable domain, completed using reference TRBV19 and TRBJ2-2, is DGGITQSPKYLFRKEGQNVTLSCEQNLNHDAMYWYRQDPGQGLRLIYYSQIVNDFQKGDIAEGYSVSREKKESFPLTVTSAQKNPTAFYLCASTQGQIIHPGELFFGEGSRLTVL.

This sequence joins TRBV6-7 and TRBJ2-4; D is undetermined. TRBV6-7 is marked as an open reading frame, function uncertain. This CDR3 contains 10 residues. The DNA for the CDR3 is TGTGGCCCACTCAAAAACATTCAGTACTTC. This gives the protein CGPLKNIQYF.

The chain uses TRBV5-1 and TRBJ2-6; D gene unclear. The CDR3 spans 15 residues. V was pared by 4 bases and J by 0 bases, with 8 bases between. Germline-derived CDR1 and CDR2 are SGHRS and YFSETQ. Here the CDR3 reads CASSLVPSGANVLTF. The CDR3 nucleotides read TGCGCCAGCAGCCTCGTCCCCTCTGGGGCCAACGTCCTGACTTTC.

The CDR3 reads CASSLAGPDEQFF. The CDR3 bases are TGTGCCAGCAGCTTAGCGGGTCCCGATGAGCAGTTCTTC. This rearrangement joins TRBV7-2 to TRBJ2-1; D remains unclear. Germline V lookup: CDR1 SGHTA, CDR2 FQGNSA. The CDR3 totals 13 residues. With 0 bases removed from V and 8 bases from J, the gap between germline ends came to 8 bases.

The rearrangement uses TRBV25-1 and TRBJ2-1; 9 nucleotides align to TRBD1. The germline V gene encodes CDR1 MGHDK and CDR2 SYGVNS. V shed 5 bases and J 6 bases; nucleotides not matched to a gene: 8. This CDR3 region has 15 residues. The chain's CDR3 is CASSRKWGQGNEQFF. The DNA of the CDR3 is TGTGCCAGCAGTCGTAAATGGGGACAGGGCAATGAGCAGTTCTTC.

The genes are TRBV6-6 and TRBJ1-3; no definite D call. This CDR3 comprises 15 residues. V dropped 5 bases and J dropped 11 bases, with 22 bases sitting between them. The germline CDR1 and CDR2 sequences are MNHNY and SVGAGI (reference sequence). CDR3 sequence: CASSPNGEGLRAIYF. DNA for the CDR3: TGTGCCAGCAGTCCAAACGGAGAGGGCCTGAGGGCCATATATTTT.

V is TRBV18 and J is TRBJ2-3, with TRBD2 matching over 7 bases. CDR3 length: 16 amino acids. V lost 6 bases, J lost 1 base, and 10 bases stayed unmatched. Germline CDR1 and CDR2: KGHSH and LQKENI. The CDR3 nucleotides are TGTGCCAGCTCGCCGGCCGGACTAGGCGGCACAGATACGCAGTATTTT. Its translation is CASSPAGLGGTDTQYF.

The chain recombines TRBV7-9 with TRBJ2-7; no firm D call. V lost 5 bases, J lost 3 bases, and 11 bases lay in between. The CDR3 loop spans 13 amino acids. Germline CDR1 and CDR2: SEHNR and FQNEAQ (reference sequence). CDR3 DNA: TGTGCCAGCAGCCCCGGGTCCATCTACGAGCAGTACTTC. It specifies CASSPGSIYEQYF. The full variable domain, its missing parts supplied by reference TRBV7-9 and TRBJ2-7, is DTGVSQNPRHKITKRGQNVTFRCDPISEHNRLYWYRQTLGQGPEFLTYFQNEAQLEKSRLLSDRFSAERPKGSFSTLEIQRTEQGDSAMYLCASSPGSIYEQYFGPGTRLTVT.